These T cell receptor beta chains were read from a single sample in a study of T cell responses to AZD1222 COVID-19 vaccine. Produced via immunoSEQ multiplex PCR; TCRdb's table is partial and in-frame only. The sample yields around 120,000 clones, around 89% seen once. The sample in question was peripheral blood, obtained on day 0 of AZD1222 vaccination. These TCRs come from an adult in good health. The CDR3 runs from the conserved cysteine through the conserved F or W. The order of the fields is D gene, J gene, V gene, clone size, CDR3 DNA, CDR3 protein. D genes are given only for firm matches. Clone size is given for some rows only: seen once, a few or many times, or a class if the clone is expanded.

TRBD1,TRBJ2-7,TRBV5-8,NA,TGTGCCAGCAACCAACCGGGACAGGGGATCAACGAGCAGTACTTC,CASNQPGQGINEQYF
NA,TRBJ2-1,TRBV6-1,NA,TGTGCCAGCAGTGCCCGGGGGACGGCCAGCTCCTACAATGAGCAGTTCTTC,CASSARGTASSYNEQFF
NA,TRBJ1-1,TRBV5-1,NA,TGCGCCAGCAGCCCTGCGGCCGAGGGGGCTGAAGCTTTCTTT,CASSPAAEGAEAFF
TRBD1,TRBJ1-5,TRBV4-2,NA,TGTGCCAGCAGCCAAGAATCGGGACAGGGTATCAATCAGCCCCAGCATTTT,CASSQESGQGINQPQHF
NA,TRBJ2-6,TRBV7-2,once,TGTGCCAGCAGCTTAGTACCAGTTCCCCTCTCTGGGGCCAACGTCCTGACTTTC,CASSLVPVPLSGANVLTF
NA,TRBJ1-1,TRBV11-3,few,TGTGCCAGCAGCCTACAGGGAGGGTCGAAGACTGAAGCTTTCTTT,CASSLQGGSKTEAFF
NA,TRBJ1-2,TRBV6-5,NA,TGTGCCAGCAGTTACGTGCCAGGAGCTAACTATGGCTACACCTTC,CASSYVPGANYGYTF
NA,TRBJ1-1,TRBV29-1,NA,TGCAGCGCACGCCAGGGAAGTGGCACTGAAGCTTTCTTT,CSARQGSGTEAFF
NA,TRBJ1-2,TRBV2,NA,TGTGCCAGCACACGCGATTCGGGGCAGCACTTC,CASTRDSGQHF
TRBD1,TRBJ1-2,TRBV6-5,NA,TGTGCCAGCAGTTACTCGGGGACAGCTTATGGCTACACCTTC,CASSYSGTAYGYTF
NA,TRBJ1-2,TRBV7-9,NA,TGTGCCAGCAGCTCACGCCCCGGGGGCCACTGCGGCTACACCTTC,CASSSRPGGHCGYTF
NA,TRBJ2-3,TRBV2,NA,TGTGCCACTTCCTCTAGCACAGATACGCAGTATTTT,CATSSSTDTQYF
NA,TRBJ1-2,TRBV10-2,NA,TGCGCCAGCAGTGAAGGGGTCTCGGACTATGGCTACACCTTC,CASSEGVSDYGYTF
NA,TRBJ2-7,TRBV9,NA,TGTGCCAGCAGCGTAGGAGCCCAAAGCTCCTACGAGCAGTACTTC,CASSVGAQSSYEQYF
NA,TRBJ2-3,TRBV4-3,NA,TGCGCCAGCAGCCAAGAACACGGGGTAAGAGGTACGCAGTATTTT,CASSQEHGVRGTQYF
TRBD1,TRBJ1-5,TRBV7-9,NA,TGTGCCAGCAGCCGAGACAGGGATCAGCCCCAGCATTTT,CASSRDRDQPQHF
NA,TRBJ1-5,TRBV19,NA,TGTGCCAGTAGGACTGAAGGACCCCAGCATTTT,CASRTEGPQHF
TRBD2,TRBJ2-1,TRBV5-1,NA,TGCGCCAGCAGCAAACTAGCGGGGGGGAACAATGAGCAGTTCTTC,CASSKLAGGNNEQFF
TRBD2,TRBJ2-1,TRBV6-5,NA,TGTGCCAGCAGCGGACTAGCAGGAGGCAATGAGCAGTTCTTC,CASSGLAGGNEQFF
NA,TRBJ1-1,TRBV5-1,NA,TGCGCCAGCAGCCAAACAGGACTGAACACTGAAGCTTTCTTT,CASSQTGLNTEAFF
NA,TRBJ2-5,TRBV12-3/TRBV12-4,once,TGTGCCAGCAGTTTCGGGAGCGGAGAGACCCAGTACTTC,CASSFGSGETQYF
TRBD1,TRBJ1-2,TRBV5-4,NA,TGTGCCAGCGTCCGACAGGGACGGATTAGCTATGGCTACACCTTC,CASVRQGRISYGYTF
NA,TRBJ2-2,TRBV19,NA,TGTGCCACCCTCGGGGGTGCAGGGGAGCTGTTTTTT,CATLGGAGELFF
NA,TRBJ1-1,TRBV5-1,NA,TGCGCCAGCAGCTCCGGGACCTTCTACACTGAAGCTTTCTTT,CASSSGTFYTEAFF
NA,TRBJ1-1,TRBV4-3,NA,TGCGCCAGCAGCCAAGAAAAACTAAGCGGGACTGAAGCTTTCTTT,CASSQEKLSGTEAFF
NA,TRBJ2-2,TRBV19,NA,TGTGCCAGTAGTATACCTAACACCGGGGAGCTGTTTTTT,CASSIPNTGELFF
TRBD1,TRBJ1-5,TRBV6-1,NA,TGTGCCAGCAGTGAAGGGACAGGGTTGTATCAGCCCCAGCATTTT,CASSEGTGLYQPQHF
NA,TRBJ1-2,TRBV3-1/TRBV3-2,NA,TGTGCCAGCAGCCGGGGGGCGGCGGCGAACTATGGCTACACCTTC,CASSRGAAANYGYTF
TRBD1,TRBJ2-2,TRBV7-6,few,TGTGCCAGCAGCTTAGGACAGGGGGCTTTGGCCGGGGAGCTGTTTTTT,CASSLGQGALAGELFF
TRBD1,TRBJ1-1,TRBV23-1,NA,TGCGCCAGCAGTCCGACAGGGGGGGACACTGAAGCTTTCTTT,CASSPTGGDTEAFF
TRBD2,TRBJ2-5,TRBV9,NA,TGTGCCAGCTCCGGGACTAGCGGATTCCAAGAGACCCAGTACTTC,CASSGTSGFQETQYF